This T cell receptor beta chain was sequenced in a study of vaccination and CD4 T cells after COVID-19. For the study at large: Median draw time for post-COVID samples was 101 days post-diagnosis (range 35 to 161). The stimulating agents, overlapping spike peptides, came from SARS-CoV-2, HCoV-NL63, HCoV-OC43 and HCoV-229E.

The Oncomine TCR Beta short-read assay was applied to DNA of cultured CD4+ T cells. Each CDR3 protein is one row after TCRdb ran MiXCR on the PCR reads. The sample records under 25,000 distinct CDR3 sequences, about 23% being singletons. As to treatment: approximately 11-day PBMC culture with coronavirus spike peptide pools or control peptides (ViraFEST assay). Wells that each held 1.5 million to 2 million PBMCs were cultured with around 9.9 IU/ml IL-2 and around 10 ug/ml peptide pools. This clonotype rates as medium-sized. Its antigen is unidentified. The V gene's germline CDR1 is SGHRS and CDR2 YFSETQ. This CDR3 is 15 amino acids long. The germline V and J ends were trimmed by 6 bases and 0 bases, with 14 bases remaining between them.

Sequenced material: cultured CD4+ T cells from blood. The TCR sequence derives from a human donor with COVID-19. The chain recombines TRBV5-1 with TRBJ2-3; unclear D gene. The CDR3 is CASKEYSSSTDTQYF. CDR3 coding DNA: TGCGCCAGCAAGGAATACAGTTCTAGCACAGATACGCAGTATTTT.